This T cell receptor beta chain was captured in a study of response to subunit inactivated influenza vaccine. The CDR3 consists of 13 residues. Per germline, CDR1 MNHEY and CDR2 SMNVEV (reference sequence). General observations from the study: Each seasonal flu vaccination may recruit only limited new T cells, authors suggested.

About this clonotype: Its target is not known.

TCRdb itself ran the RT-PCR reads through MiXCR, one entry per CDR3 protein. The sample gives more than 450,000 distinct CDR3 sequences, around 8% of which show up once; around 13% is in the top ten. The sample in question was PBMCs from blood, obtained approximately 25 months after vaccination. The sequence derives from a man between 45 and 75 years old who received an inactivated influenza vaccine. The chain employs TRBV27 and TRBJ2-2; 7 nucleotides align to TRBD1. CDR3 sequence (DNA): TGTTTGACGACAGGGACGGCGACCGGGGAGCTGTTTTTT. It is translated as CLTTGTATGELFF.